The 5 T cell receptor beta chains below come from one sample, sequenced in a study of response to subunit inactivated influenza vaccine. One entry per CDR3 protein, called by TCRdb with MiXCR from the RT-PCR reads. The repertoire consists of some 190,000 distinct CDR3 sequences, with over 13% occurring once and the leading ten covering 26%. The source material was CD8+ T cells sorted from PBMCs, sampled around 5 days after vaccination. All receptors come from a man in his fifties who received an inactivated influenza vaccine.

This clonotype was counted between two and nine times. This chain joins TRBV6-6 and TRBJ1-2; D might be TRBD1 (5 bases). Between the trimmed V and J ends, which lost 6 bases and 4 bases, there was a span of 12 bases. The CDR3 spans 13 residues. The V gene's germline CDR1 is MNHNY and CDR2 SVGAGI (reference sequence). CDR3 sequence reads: CASRGEGAYGYTF. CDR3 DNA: TGTGCCAGCAGGGGGGAGGGTGCCTATGGCTACACCTTC.

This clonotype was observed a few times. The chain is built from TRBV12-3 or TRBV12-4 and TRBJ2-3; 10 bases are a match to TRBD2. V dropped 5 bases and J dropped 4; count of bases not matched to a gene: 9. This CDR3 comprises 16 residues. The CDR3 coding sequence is TGTGCCAGCAGTGCCACTAGCGGGGAGGTGCCAGATACGCAGTATTTT. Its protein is CASSATSGEVPDTQYF.

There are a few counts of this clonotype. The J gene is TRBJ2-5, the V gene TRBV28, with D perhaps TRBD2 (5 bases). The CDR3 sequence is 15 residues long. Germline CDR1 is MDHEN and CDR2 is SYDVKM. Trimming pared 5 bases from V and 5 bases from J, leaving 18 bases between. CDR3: CASSAGRSQRETQYF. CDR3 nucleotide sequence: TGTGCCAGCAGTGCTGGGAGAAGTCAACGGGAGACCCAGTACTTC.

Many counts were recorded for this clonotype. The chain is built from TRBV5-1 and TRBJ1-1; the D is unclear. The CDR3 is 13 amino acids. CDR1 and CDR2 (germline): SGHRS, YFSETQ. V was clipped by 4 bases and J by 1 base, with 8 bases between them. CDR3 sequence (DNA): TGCGCCAGCAGCCCAACCGGGAACACTGAAGCTTTCTTT. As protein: CASSPTGNTEAFF.

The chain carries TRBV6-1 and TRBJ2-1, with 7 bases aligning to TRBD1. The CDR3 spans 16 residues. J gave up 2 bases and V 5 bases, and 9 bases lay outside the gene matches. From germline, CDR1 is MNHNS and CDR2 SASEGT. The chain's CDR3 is CASSPRGSQAYNEQFF. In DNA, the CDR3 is TGTGCCAGCAGTCCCAGGGGGAGCCAGGCCTACAATGAGCAGTTCTTC.